This is a list of T cell receptor beta chains from one sample in a study of beta chain features in type 1 diabetes. The repertoire was sequenced with immunoSEQ multiplex PCR; TCRdb's copy has only in-frame clones and lacks some. The sample shows almost 350,000 clones, around 7.6% of them seen only once. The specimen was central memory CD4+ T cells from blood. The receptors were gathered from a woman under 30 in good health. Both conserved end residues are part of each CDR3. The D gene is left open where the match is weak. Rows give clone size only sometimes, using once, few, many, or a class for an expanded clone.

CDR3 protein	CDR3 DNA	clone size	V gene	J gene	D gene
CSASRNTEAFF	TGCAGTGCGAGCCGGAACACTGAAGCTTTCTTT	-	TRBV20-1	TRBJ1-1	-
CASSLPGTVGYTF	TGTGCCAGCAGCCTGCCCGGGACAGTTGGCTACACCTTC	few	TRBV7-9	TRBJ1-2	TRBD1
CASRAGSAETQYF	TGTGCCAGCAGGGCAGGGTCTGCAGAGACCCAGTACTTC	once	TRBV6-5	TRBJ2-5	-
CASSLAGENTGELFF	TGTGCCAGCAGCTTAGCCGGGGAGAACACCGGGGAGCTGTTTTTT	-	TRBV7-6	TRBJ2-2	-
CASSPVTPNTEAFF	TGTGCCAGCTCACCTGTGACACCGAACACTGAAGCTTTCTTT	few	TRBV18	TRBJ1-1	-
CASSSFPPGVAGTTDTQYF	TGTGCCAGCAGCTCTTTCCCCCCGGGAGTAGCGGGGACCACAGATACGCAGTATTTT	few	TRBV7-6	TRBJ2-3	TRBD2
CASSQDSSSGSREQYF	TGTGCCAGCAGCCAAGATTCATCTAGCGGGAGCCGCGAGCAGTACTTC	few	TRBV4-2	TRBJ2-7	TRBD2
CASSWTSGSTGELFF	TGTGCCAGCAGTTGGACTAGCGGGAGCACCGGGGAGCTGTTTTTT	-	TRBV6-1	TRBJ2-2	TRBD2
CAINSLGQGEQFF	TGTGCCATCAATTCTTTGGGACAAGGGGAGCAGTTCTTC	-	TRBV6-6	TRBJ2-1	-
CSGTGPGNNEQFF	TGCAGCGGAACCGGCCCAGGGAACAATGAGCAGTTCTTC	many	TRBV29-1	TRBJ2-1	-
CASAPFPGGRDNEQFF	TGTGCCAGCGCACCCTTTCCGGGCGGGAGGGACAATGAGCAGTTCTTC	few	TRBV18	TRBJ2-1	TRBD2
CASSLSLAGVSTEAFF	TGTGCCAGCAGCTTATCCCTGGCAGGGGTAAGCACTGAAGCTTTCTTT	-	TRBV7-3	TRBJ1-1	-
CASTPERGLNTEAFF	TGTGCCAGTACCCCGGAGAGGGGCCTGAACACTGAAGCTTTCTTT	-	TRBV19	TRBJ1-1	-
CASSFTGNGYTF	TGCGCCAGCAGCTTTACAGGGAATGGCTACACCTTC	-	TRBV5-1	TRBJ1-2	-
CASSLIQLSSYEQYF	TGTGCCAGCAGCTTAATTCAGTTGAGCTCCTACGAGCAGTACTTC	many	TRBV7-2	TRBJ2-7	-
CASSLGQGAYEQYF	TGTGCCAGCAGCTTGGGGCAGGGTGCCTACGAGCAGTACTTC	-	TRBV5-6	TRBJ2-7	-